This T cell receptor beta chain was captured by sequencing in a study of control samples from healthy donors and cancer patients. Assay used: immunoSEQ multiplex PCR; TCRdb lists only in-frame clones, some missing. The sample holds some 150,000 clones, 90% to 95% seen once. V lost 6 bases and J lost 2, with 16 bases in between. Germline V gives CDR1 MDHEN, CDR2 SYDVKM. The CDR3 extends over 15 amino acids. V gene TRBV28 combines with J gene TRBJ1-2, with D possibly TRBD1 on 5 matching bases. This TCR was sampled from a man in his 60s with colorectal cancer. The sample taken for sequencing was PBMCs. Here the CDR3 DNA reads TGTGCCAGCAGCCAACCGAGAGGGGCAAACTATGGCTACACCTTC. Translation gives CASSQPRGANYGYTF.